The 7 T cell receptor beta chains reported below all come from one sample, sequenced in a study of tissue T cells after allogeneic stem cell transplantation. Data came from immunoSEQ multiplex PCR; TCRdb stores just in-frame clones and leaves some out. Of some 48,000 clones in the sample, 65% to 80% are singletons; the top ten hold under 0.9%. Sequences were obtained from sorted cells pooled from one or two spleens. The receptors come from a pool of C57BL/6 mice in good health.

As to this clone: Gene names and germline refer to mouse. The read stops 1 residue short of the end of the CDR3; the missing end is completed from the germline J gene. The chain recombines TRBV4 with TRBJ1-6, with unresolved D. TRBJ1-6 falls under the ORF class, with uncertain function. In germline, CDR1 is LGHDT, CDR2 YNNKQL (reference sequence). Trimming removed 6 bases from V and 5 bases from J, with 5 bases in between. This CDR3 contains 12 residues. CDR3: CASSWHNSPLYF. Incomplete CDR3 DNA: TGTGCCAGCAGTTGGCATAATTCGCCCCTCTAC.

As concerns this clone: Gene names and germline match the mouse. The read stops 1 residue short of the end of the CDR3; the missing end is completed from the germline J gene. The V and J genes are TRBV13-3 and TRBJ1-1; TRBD1 matches 7 bases. With 2 bases clipped from V and 1 base from J, the junction kept 2 bases outside the gene matches. The CDR3 is 14 amino acids. The germline CDR1 and CDR2 sequences are NNHDY and SYVADS. The CDR3 bases that were read are TGTGCCAGCAGTGAACGGGACAGAAACACAGAAGTCTTC. This sequence encodes CASSERDRNTEVF. The entire CDR3 protein is CASSERDRNTEVFF.

This clone occurred once. The gene names here belong to mouse. Read sequence stops 1 residue before the CDR3 end, and the germline J gene provides the missing end. The V call is TRBV31, the J call TRBJ1-5, with 7 bases lining up with TRBD1. The CDR3 length is 11 residues. The trim removed 8 bases at V and 2 bases at J, leaving 0 bases unmatched. Germline CDR1 GKSSPN, CDR2 SITVG. CDR3 DNA (partial): TGTGCCCAGGGGGACAACCAGGCTCCGCTT. Protein sequence: CAQGDNQAPL. The complete CDR3 reads CAQGDNQAPLF.

In regard to this clone: The listed genes are named as in mouse. The CDR3 end is not reached by the read, which stops 1 residue before it; the germline J gene fills it in. V gene TRBV1 combines with J gene TRBJ1-6; 8 bases align to TRBD1. TRBJ1-6 is recorded as an ORF, its role being uncertain. Trimming cost V 1 base and J 3 bases; bases outside gene matches: 2. Germline lookup yields CDR1 NSQYPW and CDR2 LRSPGD (reference sequence). CDR3 length: 16 residues. CDR3 sequence reads: CTCSAAGTGYNSPLYF. The DNA read from the CDR3 is TGCACCTGCAGTGCAGCCGGGACAGGCTATAATTCGCCCCTCTAC.

On this clone itself: Gene names and germline match the mouse. The read gets to within 1 residue of the CDR3 end, and the germline J gene fills in the rest. The chain employs TRBV20 and TRBJ2-7; D not resolved. V lost 0 bases to trimming and J lost 0 bases, with 3 bases between them. CDR1 GFQATS and CDR2 STVNSAI come from the germline V gene. This CDR3 comprises 12 residues. The CDR3: CGARDNSYEQYF. CDR3 DNA (partial): TGTGGTGCTAGGGACAACTCCTATGAACAGTAC.

Note on this clone: Mouse gene names and germline throughout. The observed sequence ends 1 residue before the CDR3 terminus, with the missing tail filled in from the germline J gene. The chain employs TRBV26 and TRBJ2-3; D gene uncertain. V was cut by 8 bases and J by 1 base, with 7 bases left in between. Germline lookup yields CDR1 KGHPV and CDR2 FQNQEV (reference sequence). The CDR3 contains 12 residues. CDR3 DNA (partial): TGTGCCAGCGCCCGGGGTGCAGAAACGCTGTAT. This codes for CASARGAETLY. The entire CDR3 protein is CASARGAETLYF.

With regard to this clone: Mouse germline and gene names are used. The read gets to within 1 residue of the CDR3 end, and the germline J gene fills in the rest. This rearrangement joins TRBV20 to TRBJ1-1; D is unresolved. This CDR3 contains 12 residues. V shed 5 bases and J shed 3 bases, with 10 bases lying between them. Germline V lookup: CDR1 GFQATS, CDR2 STVNSAI. CDR3 DNA (partial): TGTGGTGCTGGCGGGCGGGACACAGAAGTCTTC. This sequence encodes CGAGGRDTEVF. In full, the CDR3 is CGAGGRDTEVFF.